These T cell receptor beta chains were read from a single sample in a study of cytomegalovirus exposure and HLA in healthy donors. Using immunoSEQ multiplex PCR, the repertoire was profiled, and TCRdb retains in-frame clones only, with some absent. The profile shows 150,000 to 200,000 clones, roughly 73% of them singletons. Source material: PBMCs. The receptors derive from a woman between 25 and 40 years old in good health and CMV-seronegative. CDR3s include the opening cysteine and the closing phenylalanine or tryptophan. D genes are given only for firm matches. The size field is filled for only some rows; it gives once, few, many or a size class.

CDR3 protein: CASSLGDRALEQYF
CDR3 DNA: TGCGCCAGCAGCTTGGGGGACAGGGCTCTCGAGCAGTACTTC
J gene: TRBJ2-7
D gene: TRBD1
clone size: -
V gene: TRBV5-1

CDR3 protein: CASSWGAPGGRGDTQYF
CDR3 DNA: TGTGCCAGCAGCTGGGGGGCCCCCGGGGGGCGTGGAGATACGCAGTATTTT
J gene: TRBJ2-3
D gene: -
clone size: once
V gene: TRBV5-4

CDR3 protein: CASSPQLDSSSKAFF
CDR3 DNA: TGTGCCAGTAGTCCCCAACTTGACAGCTCTTCCAAAGCTTTCTTT
J gene: TRBJ1-1
D gene: -
clone size: -
V gene: TRBV19

CDR3 protein: CASSSVEWSSYEQYF
CDR3 DNA: TGTGCCAGCAGTTCGGTGGAGTGGAGCTCCTACGAGCAGTACTTC
J gene: TRBJ2-7
D gene: -
clone size: -
V gene: TRBV28

CDR3 protein: CASSQETPRYLNTEAFF
CDR3 DNA: TGCGCCAGCAGCCAAGAAACCCCCCGGTACTTGAACACTGAAGCTTTCTTT
J gene: TRBJ1-1
D gene: -
clone size: -
V gene: TRBV4-3

CDR3 protein: CAGGTGGGNQPQHF
CDR3 DNA: TGTGCCGGGGGGACAGGGGGCGGGAATCAGCCCCAGCATTTT
J gene: TRBJ1-5
D gene: TRBD1
clone size: -
V gene: TRBV6-5

CDR3 protein: CAIKGEGGAYEQYF
CDR3 DNA: TGTGCCATCAAAGGGGAGGGGGGAGCCTACGAGCAGTACTTC
J gene: TRBJ2-7
D gene: -
clone size: -
V gene: TRBV10-3

CDR3 protein: CASSQGGTGGIF
CDR3 DNA: TGTGCCAGCAGCCAGGGGGGGACAGGGGGGATCTTT
J gene: TRBJ1-1
D gene: TRBD1
clone size: few
V gene: TRBV7-9

CDR3 protein: CASSSLGTFSNQPQHF
CDR3 DNA: TGTGCCAGCAGTAGCCTCGGGACATTTAGCAATCAGCCCCAGCATTTT
J gene: TRBJ1-5
D gene: -
clone size: -
V gene: TRBV27

CDR3 protein: CASSHSGDYEAFF
CDR3 DNA: TGTGCCAGCAGCCACTCAGGCGACTATGAAGCTTTCTTT
J gene: TRBJ1-1
D gene: -
clone size: -
V gene: TRBV4-2

CDR3 protein: CASSPTANYGYTF
CDR3 DNA: TGTGCCAGCAGCCCAACAGCTAACTATGGCTACACCTTC
J gene: TRBJ1-2
D gene: -
clone size: -
V gene: TRBV27

CDR3 protein: CASSVLGTANINEQFF
CDR3 DNA: TGTGCCAGCAGCGTCCTGGGGACAGCCAATATTAATGAGCAGTTCTTC
J gene: TRBJ2-1
D gene: TRBD1
clone size: -
V gene: TRBV9

CDR3 protein: CASSQQGYTEAFF
CDR3 DNA: TGTGCCAGCAGCCAACAGGGATACACTGAAGCTTTCTTT
J gene: TRBJ1-1
D gene: -
clone size: -
V gene: TRBV14

CDR3 protein: CASSFRGQFF
CDR3 DNA: TGTGCCAGCAGCTTCCGGGGGCAGTTCTTC
J gene: TRBJ2-1
D gene: -
clone size: -
V gene: TRBV7-3

CDR3 protein: CASGGGGFYGYTF
CDR3 DNA: TGTGCCAGCGGGGGGGGAGGGTTCTATGGCTACACCTTC
J gene: TRBJ1-2
D gene: -
clone size: once
V gene: TRBV27

CDR3 protein: CASRPGQAYDEQYF
CDR3 DNA: TGTGCCAGCAGACCAGGACAGGCTTATGACGAGCAGTACTTC
J gene: TRBJ2-7
D gene: TRBD1
clone size: -
V gene: TRBV2

CDR3 protein: CASSDSSGSVAGELFF
CDR3 DNA: TGTGCCAGCAGTGACTCGAGCGGGAGTGTCGCCGGGGAGCTGTTTTTT
J gene: TRBJ2-2
D gene: TRBD2
clone size: many
V gene: TRBV6-4

CDR3 protein: CASSLTGMNTEAFF
CDR3 DNA: TGTGCCAGTAGCTTGACAGGGATGAACACTGAAGCTTTCTTT
J gene: TRBJ1-1
D gene: TRBD1
clone size: few
V gene: TRBV19

CDR3 protein: CASRSTGSSYEQYF
CDR3 DNA: TGTGCCAGCAGGAGTACTGGGAGCTCCTACGAGCAGTACTTC
J gene: TRBJ2-7
D gene: -
clone size: -
V gene: TRBV6-5

CDR3 protein: CASSAGTGGAYGYTF
CDR3 DNA: TGTGCCAGCAGCGCCGGGACAGGGGGGGCCTATGGCTACACCTTC
J gene: TRBJ1-2
D gene: TRBD1
clone size: -
V gene: TRBV2

CDR3 protein: CASSRGATGTYEQYF
CDR3 DNA: TGCGCCAGCAGCCGAGGGGCGACAGGCACCTACGAGCAGTACTTC
J gene: TRBJ2-7
D gene: -
clone size: -
V gene: TRBV10-1

CDR3 protein: CASSLWGQGAYGYTF
CDR3 DNA: TGTGCCAGCAGTTTATGGGGACAGGGGGCCTATGGCTACACCTTC
J gene: TRBJ1-2
D gene: TRBD1
clone size: -
V gene: TRBV27

CDR3 protein: CASSRDRGSGEQFF
CDR3 DNA: TGTGCCAGCAGCCGGGACAGGGGGTCTGGTGAGCAGTTCTTC
J gene: TRBJ2-1
D gene: TRBD1
clone size: -
V gene: TRBV6-5

CDR3 protein: CASSQDRMGTFQETQYF
CDR3 DNA: TGCGCCAGCAGCCAAGATCGCATGGGCACATTCCAAGAGACCCAGTACTTC
J gene: TRBJ2-5
D gene: -
clone size: once
V gene: TRBV4-1

CDR3 protein: CASSQDPGTGELFF
CDR3 DNA: TGTGCCAGCAGCCAAGATCCAGGTACCGGGGAGCTGTTTTTT
J gene: TRBJ2-2
D gene: -
clone size: -
V gene: TRBV4-2

CDR3 protein: CASSFDRITEAFF
CDR3 DNA: TGTGCCAGCAGCTTCGACAGGATCACTGAAGCTTTCTTT
J gene: TRBJ1-1
D gene: -
clone size: -
V gene: TRBV5-6

CDR3 protein: CSVEAQGGYEQYF
CDR3 DNA: TGCAGCGTCGAAGCACAGGGGGGGTACGAGCAGTACTTC
J gene: TRBJ2-7
D gene: -
clone size: -
V gene: TRBV29-1

CDR3 protein: CASSLASGARVYEQYF
CDR3 DNA: TGCGCCAGCAGCTTGGCCTCAGGGGCAAGAGTCTACGAGCAGTACTTC
J gene: TRBJ2-7
D gene: -
clone size: -
V gene: TRBV5-1

CDR3 protein: CSVEPLADSTDTQYF
CDR3 DNA: TGCAGCGTTGAACCACTAGCGGATAGCACAGATACGCAGTATTTT
J gene: TRBJ2-3
D gene: TRBD2
clone size: -
V gene: TRBV29-1

CDR3 protein: CASSQDRVGIRPYEQYF
CDR3 DNA: TGCGCCAGCAGCCAAGATCGGGTCGGGATAAGACCCTACGAGCAGTACTTC
J gene: TRBJ2-7
D gene: -
clone size: few
V gene: TRBV4-3

CDR3 protein: CASSFGGPEAFF
CDR3 DNA: TGTGCCAGCAGTTTCGGGGGGCCCGAAGCTTTCTTT
J gene: TRBJ1-1
D gene: -
clone size: once
V gene: TRBV28

CDR3 protein: CASSVGTGGEPQHF
CDR3 DNA: TGTGCCAGCAGCGTAGGGACAGGGGGGGAGCCCCAGCATTTT
J gene: TRBJ1-5
D gene: TRBD1
clone size: -
V gene: TRBV9

CDR3 protein: CASSLGFGGSYNEQFF
CDR3 DNA: TGTGCCAGCAGCTTGGGGTTCGGGGGTTCCTACAATGAGCAGTTCTTC
J gene: TRBJ2-1
D gene: -
clone size: -
V gene: TRBV5-6

CDR3 protein: CASSQEGAGANVLTF
CDR3 DNA: TGTGCCAGCAGCCAAGAAGGGGCTGGGGCCAACGTCCTGACTTTC
J gene: TRBJ2-6
D gene: -
clone size: -
V gene: TRBV4-2

CDR3 protein: CASSFSRTGTGNYEQYF
CDR3 DNA: TGTGCCAGCAGCTTTAGTCGAACCGGGACAGGGAATTACGAGCAGTACTTC
J gene: TRBJ2-7
D gene: TRBD1
clone size: -
V gene: TRBV7-9

CDR3 protein: CASSVAKLAGARNEQFF
CDR3 DNA: TGTGCCAGCAGCGTAGCCAAACTAGCGGGGGCCCGGAATGAGCAGTTCTTC
J gene: TRBJ2-1
D gene: TRBD2
clone size: few
V gene: TRBV9

CDR3 protein: CASSPQQGARSEKLFF
CDR3 DNA: TGTGCCAGCTCACCTCAACAGGGGGCGCGGAGTGAAAAACTGTTTTTT
J gene: TRBJ1-4
D gene: TRBD1
clone size: -
V gene: TRBV18

CDR3 protein: CASSLVGRDGYTF
CDR3 DNA: TGTGCCAGCAGCTTGGTTGGCAGGGATGGCTACACCTTC
J gene: TRBJ1-2
D gene: -
clone size: -
V gene: TRBV5-5

CDR3 protein: CASSLDRTSIYEQYF
CDR3 DNA: TGCGCCAGCAGCTTGGATCGGACAAGCATCTACGAGCAGTACTTC
J gene: TRBJ2-7
D gene: -
clone size: -
V gene: TRBV5-1

CDR3 protein: CATSRATENIQYF
CDR3 DNA: TGTGCCACCAGCAGGGCGACAGAGAACATTCAGTACTTC
J gene: TRBJ2-4
D gene: -
clone size: -
V gene: TRBV15

CDR3 protein: CASSILRLNYGYTF
CDR3 DNA: TGTGCCAGTAGTATACTGCGACTTAACTATGGCTACACCTTC
J gene: TRBJ1-2
D gene: -
clone size: few
V gene: TRBV19

CDR3 protein: CSALQGANYGYTF
CDR3 DNA: TGCAGCGCATTACAGGGGGCAAACTATGGCTACACCTTC
J gene: TRBJ1-2
D gene: TRBD1
clone size: -
V gene: TRBV29-1

CDR3 protein: CASSEFGRVGGVAFF
CDR3 DNA: TGTGCCAGCAGTGAATTCGGTAGAGTGGGAGGTGTAGCTTTCTTT
J gene: TRBJ1-1
D gene: -
clone size: -
V gene: TRBV6-1